Sequencing of this TCR beta chain was carried out in a study of T-cell memory formation after mild COVID-19. Whole-study context: Clusters of TCRs were largely donor specific.

Study results and caveats: Clones that contracted from day 15 to 85 had balanced CD4/CD8; later expanders were CD4+ biased. Mostly located in CM and EM were contracting CD4+ clones, with contracting CD8+ clones located in EMRA.

TCRdb reanalysed the 5' RACE reads using MiXCR and keeps one entry per CDR3 protein. The sample carries 250,000 or so distinct CDR3 sequences, more than 15% recorded once. CDR1 is SGHKS, CDR2 YYEKEE, per germline (reference sequence). The CDR3 spans 13 residues. Trimming cost V 0 bases and J 5 bases, with 9 bases left between them. This clonotype was seen a few times. The antigen remains undetermined. The source material was PBMCs or a T cell subset sorted from them (not recorded which). This sequence was found in a young man who had mild COVID-19 (a few samples of this study predate the infection). Cell type and time point are not known. The chain has TRBV5-5 and TRBJ2-7; D call uncertain. CDR3 sequence: CASSLVSRDEQYV. DNA for the CDR3: TGTGCCAGCAGCTTGGTATCCCGGGACGAGCAGTACGTC.